This T cell receptor beta chain was captured by sequencing in a study of blood T cell repertoires in COVID-19. The V segment lost 4 bases and the J segment 3 bases; nucleotides outside the gene matches: 3. Per germline, CDR1 SGDLS and CDR2 YYNGEE. The CDR3 consists of 14 residues. Original analysis: Amplification of reference gene primers was used by the study to estimate nucleated cell counts. Libraries were prepared by immunoSEQ multiplex PCR; TCRdb keeps only in-frame clonotypes and omits some of them. The V and J calls and clone size are taken from that table; D and trimming were inferred from the DNA. The table records 140,000 to 150,000 clones, 70% to 90% of them present only once.

This chain uses TRBV9 with TRBJ2-2, with 7 bases lining up with TRBD2. The clonotype was recovered from a man aged 65 to 79 with acute or convalescent COVID-19. The sample comprised peripheral blood. The CDR3 reads CASSREGYTGELFF. CDR3 coding DNA: TGTGCCAGCAGCAGGGAGGGGTACACCGGGGAGCTGTTTTTT.